This T cell receptor beta chain was captured in a study of blood T cell repertoires in COVID-19. Whole-study context: Samples taken during acute and convalescent COVID-19 were collected in the United States, Italy and Spain. T cells, B-cell-depleted T cells, or PBMCs provided the cDNA or gDNA that served as material.

The V end lost 3 bases, the J end lost 2 bases, and 7 bases lay between the germline ends. This CDR3 region has 13 residues. Germline V gene lookup returns CDR1 MNHEY and CDR2 SMNVEV (reference sequence). Per the study methods: The authors estimated nucleated cell counts from reference gene primer amplification. Profiled with immunoSEQ multiplex PCR; TCRdb holds only in-frame clones, not every one. V and J calls and clone size are as listed in that table; D and trimming were resolved from the DNA. The table shows approximately 94,000 clones, with around four fifths occurring only once. The receptor was isolated from a woman in her 70s with acute or convalescent COVID-19. V usage is TRBV27 and J usage is TRBJ2-5; D is possibly TRBD1 (5 bases). The sequencing sample was made of peripheral blood. This chain's CDR3 is CASSFRDQETQYF. CDR3 nucleotide sequence: TGTGCCAGCAGTTTCAGGGATCAAGAGACCCAGTACTTC.